A selection of T cell receptor beta chains follows, all from one sample in a study of vaccination and CD4 T cells after COVID-19. Their antigen targets remain unknown. TCRdb re-called the PCR reads through MiXCR, storing one row per CDR3 protein. The table records over 6,500 distinct CDR3 sequences, about 70% of them present only once. The sequencing sample was made of CD4+ T cells from blood, cultured in vitro. The receptors derive from a human donor who had recovered from COVID-19. Both conserved end residues are part of each CDR3. Each record gives: D gene, V gene, clone size, J gene, CDR3 length, CDR3 protein, CDR3 DNA. D genes are given only for firm matches. Rows may omit the clone size; those that give it use once, few, many or a size class.

.	TRBV5-3	few	TRBJ1-2	12	CARSLGKNGYTF	TGTGCCAGAAGCTTGGGGAAGAATGGCTACACCTTC
.	TRBV5-1	.	TRBJ2-7	14	CASSLAGDSYEQYF	TGCGCCAGCAGCTTGGCTGGAGACTCCTACGAGCAGTACTTC
.	TRBV10-3	.	TRBJ2-2	15	CAISDKGMNTGELFF	TGTGCCATCAGTGATAAGGGCATGAACACCGGGGAGCTGTTTTTT
.	TRBV2	.	TRBJ1-6	15	CASTPETVQISPLHF	TGTGCCAGCACCCCCGAGACGGTCCAAATTTCACCCCTCCACTTT
.	TRBV21-1	.	TRBJ1-1	13	CASSTTRGPEAFF	TGTGCCAGCAGTACCACGCGGGGCCCTGAAGCTTTCTTT
.	TRBV10-3	.	TRBJ1-2	12	CAISVHGDGYTF	TGTGCCATCAGCGTCCACGGGGATGGCTACACCTTC
.	TRBV12-3/TRBV12-4	.	TRBJ1-5	12	CASSLGSQPQHF	TGTGCCAGCAGTTTAGGGAGTCAGCCCCAGCATTTT
.	TRBV7-3	.	TRBJ1-6	14	CASSLKGGGSPLHF	TGTGCCAGCAGCTTAAAGGGGGGGGGTTCACCCCTCCACTTT
.	TRBV6-1	.	TRBJ1-2	10	CATRRGGYTF	TGTGCCACCCGGAGGGGAGGCTACACCTTC
TRBD1	TRBV7-9	few	TRBJ1-1	14	CASRPQGAYTEAFF	TGTGCCAGCAGACCCCAGGGGGCTTACACTGAAGCTTTCTTT
.	TRBV25-1	.	TRBJ2-3	14	CASSPDRLTDTQYF	TGTGCCAGCAGTCCCGACAGACTCACAGATACGCAGTATTTT
.	TRBV6-1	.	TRBJ2-1	12	CASALVYNEQFF	TGTGCCAGCGCCCTGGTCTACAATGAGCAGTTCTTC
.	TRBV27	few	TRBJ2-7	16	CASSSPIRARVPEQYF	TGTGCCAGCAGTTCCCCAATCCGGGCAAGAGTGCCCGAGCAGTACTTC
TRBD1	TRBV24-1	.	TRBJ1-5	16	CATSDRQGAIPFPQHF	TGTGCCACCAGTGATAGGCAGGGGGCGATACCTTTTCCCCAGCATTTT
.	TRBV7-2	few	TRBJ1-2	15	CASSSTGISNYGYTF	TGTGCCAGCAGCTCGACAGGAATCAGTAACTATGGCTACACCTTC
.	TRBV6-2/TRBV6-3	.	TRBJ2-1	14	CASRLSGGRNEQFF	TGTGCCAGCAGGCTGTCTGGGGGAAGGAATGAGCAGTTCTTC
.	TRBV15	.	TRBJ2-1	16	CATSRSQPGTYNEQFF	TGTGCCACCAGCAGGTCCCAGCCGGGCACCTACAATGAGCAGTTCTTC
.	TRBV2	.	TRBJ1-5	13	CASSVYSNQPQHF	TGTGCCAGCAGTGTTTATAGCAATCAGCCCCAGCATTTT
.	TRBV27	.	TRBJ1-2	13	CASSLQAGYGYTF	TGTGCCAGCAGTTTACAGGCTGGCTATGGCTACACCTTC
.	TRBV20-1	.	TRBJ1-2	12	CSDTTANYGYTF	TGCAGTGATACGACAGCTAACTATGGCTACACCTTC
TRBD1	TRBV28	once	TRBJ2-3	18	CASRTRRPGQGFTDTQYF	TGTGCCAGCAGAACACGAAGGCCGGGACAGGGATTCACAGATACGCAGTATTTT
.	TRBV7-6	.	TRBJ1-2	16	CASSLDSRVGGYGYTF	TGTGCCAGCAGCTTAGATAGCAGGGTTGGAGGGTATGGCTACACCTTC
.	TRBV10-3	.	TRBJ1-2	12	CAIRGEVSGYTF	TGTGCCATCAGGGGTGAAGTAAGCGGCTACACCTTC
.	TRBV20-1	.	TRBJ2-1	14	CSAEGGALLREQFF	TGCAGTGCTGAGGGGGGGGCCCTCTTACGGGAGCAGTTCTTC
.	TRBV6-1	.	TRBJ2-5	15	CASSPAGASQETQYF	TGTGCCAGCAGTCCCGCGGGGGCCAGCCAAGAGACCCAGTACTTC
TRBD1	TRBV12-3/TRBV12-4	few	TRBJ1-1	16	CASSNARGRARTEAFF	TGTGCCAGCAGCAATGCTAGGGGGCGGGCCAGGACTGAAGCTTTCTTT
.	TRBV20-1	.	TRBJ2-2	12	CSANPGAGELFF	TGCAGTGCTAATCCAGGGGCCGGGGAGCTGTTTTTT
TRBD1	TRBV6-5	.	TRBJ2-2	16	CASSYSDRGRAGELFF	TGTGCCAGCAGTTACTCCGACAGGGGAAGGGCCGGGGAGCTGTTTTTT
TRBD1	TRBV6-1	.	TRBJ1-5	13	CASRPGGDQPQHF	TGTGCCAGCAGACCAGGGGGCGATCAGCCCCAGCATTTT
.	TRBV7-3	.	TRBJ1-1	14	CASSPMAGDAEAFF	TGTGCCAGCAGCCCGATGGCAGGGGACGCTGAAGCTTTCTTT
.	TRBV6-1	.	TRBJ1-5	15	CASSPSGAGAQPQHF	TGTGCCAGCAGTCCCTCCGGGGCCGGTGCTCAGCCCCAGCATTTT
.	TRBV27	.	TRBJ2-5	13	CASSRAYQETQYF	TGTGCCAGCAGTCGGGCTTACCAAGAGACCCAGTACTTC
TRBD1	TRBV5-1	few	TRBJ1-2	12	CASSPNQGDYTF	TGCGCCAGCAGTCCGAATCAGGGGGACTACACCTTC
TRBD1	TRBV4-1	.	TRBJ2-1	14	CASSRPGGRNEQFF	TGCGCCAGCAGCCGCCCAGGGGGAAGGAATGAGCAGTTCTTC
TRBD1	TRBV7-2	few	TRBJ1-3	15	CASSGARGPGNTIYF	TGTGCCAGCAGCGGGGCGAGGGGGCCAGGAAACACCATATATTTT
TRBD1	TRBV19	.	TRBJ1-1	14	CATLGTEMNTEAFF	TGTGCCACCCTCGGGACAGAGATGAACACTGAAGCTTTCTTT
.	TRBV19	once	TRBJ1-2	12	CASREGRGGYTF	TGTGCCAGCCGCGAGGGGCGAGGCGGCTACACCTTC
TRBD1	TRBV19	once	TRBJ1-2	16	CASSTLQGAEDYGYTF	TGTGCCAGTAGTACTCTACAGGGGGCAGAAGACTATGGCTACACCTTC
TRBD1	TRBV20-1	.	TRBJ1-6	19	CSARVPYPRDSDYNSPLHF	TGCAGTGCTAGGGTACCCTACCCACGGGACAGTGACTATAATTCACCCCTCCACTTT
.	TRBV20-1	few	TRBJ2-2	16	CSARESGLSHTGELFF	TGCAGTGCTAGAGAGTCGGGGTTATCGCACACCGGGGAGCTGTTTTTT
TRBD1	TRBV18	.	TRBJ1-2	15	CASSPGTVQSDGYTF	TGTGCCAGCTCACCAGGGACAGTTCAAAGCGATGGCTACACCTTC
.	TRBV27	.	TRBJ1-6	17	CASSLSPGSGYNSPLHF	TGTGCCAGCAGTTTATCCCCCGGGAGCGGCTATAATTCACCCCTCCACTTT
.	TRBV7-2	few	TRBJ1-1	14	CASSLRGAGTEAFF	TGTGCCAGCAGCTTACGGGGGGCTGGGACTGAAGCTTTCTTT
TRBD2	TRBV10-3	.	TRBJ2-3	12	CASGRVTDTQYF	TGTGCCAGCGGGAGGGTCACAGATACGCAGTATTTT
.	TRBV7-2	.	TRBJ2-1	13	CASGVSSYNEQFF	TGTGCCAGCGGGGTGAGCTCCTACAATGAGCAGTTCTTC
.	TRBV20-1	.	TRBJ2-1	14	CSAPNSRRFNEQFF	TGCAGTGCTCCCAACTCACGTAGGTTCAATGAGCAGTTCTTC
.	TRBV20-1	.	TRBJ1-5	16	CSARGSGLHSNQPQHF	TGCAGTGCTAGAGGCTCCGGGCTACATAGCAATCAGCCCCAGCATTTT
TRBD1	TRBV5-1	.	TRBJ2-7	14	CASSTDRASYEQYF	TGCGCCAGCAGCACTGACAGGGCCTCCTACGAGCAGTACTTC
.	TRBV4-1	.	TRBJ1-4	13	CASARGPNEKLFF	TGCGCCAGTGCGAGGGGCCCTAATGAAAAACTGTTTTTT
.	TRBV6-1	.	TRBJ1-2	15	CASSPRSGTFYGYTF	TGTGCCAGCAGTCCGAGATCCGGGACCTTCTATGGCTACACCTTC
TRBD2	TRBV11-2	.	TRBJ2-7	15	CASSSERGTSYEQYF	TGTGCCAGCAGCTCAGAGCGGGGGACCTCCTACGAGCAGTACTTC
TRBD2	TRBV7-3	.	TRBJ2-5	16	CASSPIGGGALETQYF	TGTGCCAGCAGCCCAATAGGCGGGGGGGCCTTAGAGACCCAGTACTTC
.	TRBV20-1	.	TRBJ1-2	13	CSASSGDNYGYTF	TGCAGTGCTAGCTCCGGTGATAACTATGGCTACACCTTC
.	TRBV20-1	.	TRBJ2-1	15	CSARDSRGPNNEQFF	TGCAGTGCTAGAGATAGTCGGGGACCCAACAATGAGCAGTTCTTC
.	TRBV19	few	TRBJ1-2	14	CASSITAVPYGYTF	TGTGCCAGTAGTATTACGGCTGTCCCCTATGGCTACACCTTC
TRBD1	TRBV20-1	.	TRBJ1-5	16	CSATWTGGNSNQPQHF	TGCAGTGCTACATGGACAGGGGGCAATAGCAATCAGCCCCAGCATTTT
.	TRBV6-1	.	TRBJ2-4	16	CASSEAMWTSIHIQYF	TGTGCCAGCAGTGAAGCGATGTGGACATCGATCCACATTCAGTACTTC
.	TRBV28	.	TRBJ1-2	14	CASSLDLRNYGYTF	TGTGCCAGCAGTTTGGATTTAAGGAACTATGGCTACACCTTC
TRBD1	TRBV6-1	few	TRBJ1-2	14	CASLPTGINYGYTF	TGTGCCAGCCTCCCGACAGGGATAAACTATGGCTACACCTTC